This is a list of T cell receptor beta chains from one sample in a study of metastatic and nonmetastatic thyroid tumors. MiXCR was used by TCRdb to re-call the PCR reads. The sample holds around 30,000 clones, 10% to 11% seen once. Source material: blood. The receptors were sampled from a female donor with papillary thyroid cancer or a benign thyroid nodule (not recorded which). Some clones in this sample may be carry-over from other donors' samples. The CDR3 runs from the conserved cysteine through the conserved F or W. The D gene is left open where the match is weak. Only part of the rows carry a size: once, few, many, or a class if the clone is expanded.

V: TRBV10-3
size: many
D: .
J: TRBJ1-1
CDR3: CAIIGPPNTEAFF
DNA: TGTGCCATCATTGGACCGCCGAACACTGAAGCTTTCTTT

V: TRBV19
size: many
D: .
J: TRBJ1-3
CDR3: CASCPGLISGNTIYF
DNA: TGTGCCAGTTGTCCCGGGTTAATCTCTGGAAACACCATATATTTT

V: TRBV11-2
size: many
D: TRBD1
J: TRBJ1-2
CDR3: CASRWAGGFGYTF
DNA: TGTGCCAGCAGGTGGGCAGGGGGCTTCGGCTACACCTTC

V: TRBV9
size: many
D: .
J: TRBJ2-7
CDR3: CASSGEGMHEQYF
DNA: TGTGCCAGCAGCGGGGAAGGCATGCACGAGCAGTACTTC

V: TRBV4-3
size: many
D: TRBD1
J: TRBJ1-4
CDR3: CASSQEVGTGGEKLFF
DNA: TGCGCCAGCAGCCAAGAAGTAGGGACAGGAGGTGAAAAACTGTTTTTT

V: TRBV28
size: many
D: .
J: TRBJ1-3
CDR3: CASCIERGNTIYF
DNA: TGTGCCAGCTGTATTGAAAGAGGAAACACCATATATTTT

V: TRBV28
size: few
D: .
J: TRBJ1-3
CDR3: CASSLEGRINTIYF
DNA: TGTGCCAGCAGCCTTGAGGGGCGTATAAACACCATATATTTT

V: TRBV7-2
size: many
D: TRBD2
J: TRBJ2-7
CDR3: CASSSRPGLLVYF
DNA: TGTGCCAGCAGCTCCCGACCGGGACTATTGGTGTACTTC

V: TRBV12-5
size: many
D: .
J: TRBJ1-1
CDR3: CASGLVPGGWAFF
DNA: TGTGCTAGTGGTTTGGTACCAGGTGGTTGGGCTTTCTTT

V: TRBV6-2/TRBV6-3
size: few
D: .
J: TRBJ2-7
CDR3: CASCLMADLTYEQYF
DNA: TGTGCCAGCTGCTTAATGGCGGATTTGACCTACGAGCAGTACTTC

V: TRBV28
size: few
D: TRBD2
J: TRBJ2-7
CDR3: CASSPSGSVHEQYF
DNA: TGTGCCAGCAGTCCTAGCGGGAGTGTCCACGAGCAGTACTTC

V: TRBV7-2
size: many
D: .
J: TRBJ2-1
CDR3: CASSLATILEQFF
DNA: TGTGCCAGCAGCTTAGCGACCATACTTGAGCAGTTCTTC

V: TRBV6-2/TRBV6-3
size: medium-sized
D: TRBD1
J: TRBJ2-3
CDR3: CASSKPDREVTDTQYF
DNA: TGTGCCAGCAGTAAACCTGACAGGGAAGTGACAGATACGCAGTATTTT

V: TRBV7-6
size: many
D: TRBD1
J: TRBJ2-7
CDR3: CASSLAGTGSYEQYF
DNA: TGTGCCAGCAGCTTAGCCGGGACAGGTTCCTACGAGCAGTACTTC

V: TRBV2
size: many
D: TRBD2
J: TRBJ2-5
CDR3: CATNNRGGSETQYF
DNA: TGTGCCACCAACAATCGGGGAGGGAGCGAGACCCAGTACTTC

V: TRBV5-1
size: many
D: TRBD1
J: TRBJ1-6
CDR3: CASSLGDRDHSPLHF
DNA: TGCGCCAGCAGCTTGGGTGACAGGGACCATTCACCCCTCCACTTT

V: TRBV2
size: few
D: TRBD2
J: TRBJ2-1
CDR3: CASRRLADNEQFF
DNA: TGTGCCAGCAGAAGACTAGCGGACAATGAGCAGTTCTTC

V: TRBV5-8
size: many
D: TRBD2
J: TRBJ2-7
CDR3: CASSGYGRMGEQYF
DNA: TGTGCCAGCAGCGGATACGGGAGGATGGGAGAGCAGTACTTC

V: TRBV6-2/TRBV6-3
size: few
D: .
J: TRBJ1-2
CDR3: CASSSQGPPLDGYTF
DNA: TGTGCCAGCAGTTCGCAAGGACCACCCCTGGATGGCTACACCTTC

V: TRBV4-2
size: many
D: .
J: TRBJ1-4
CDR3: CASSSTPRGDGKLFF
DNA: TGTGCCAGCAGCTCGACACCCCGGGGAGACGGGAAACTGTTTTTT

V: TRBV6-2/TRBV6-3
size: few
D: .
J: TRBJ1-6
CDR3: CASSISGGNYNSPLHF
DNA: TGTGCCAGCAGCATCTCCGGGGGCAACTATAATTCACCCCTCCACTTT

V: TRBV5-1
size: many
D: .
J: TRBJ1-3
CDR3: CASSLSTAGSGNTIYF
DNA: TGCGCCAGCAGCCTATCGACAGCGGGCTCTGGAAACACCATATATTTT

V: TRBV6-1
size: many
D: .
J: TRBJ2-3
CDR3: CASSSGSSTDTQYF
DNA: TGTGCCAGCAGTTCAGGGTCTAGCACAGATACGCAGTATTTT

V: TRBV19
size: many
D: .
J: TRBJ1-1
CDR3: CASTLGGAANTEAFF
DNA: TGTGCCAGTACCCTAGGAGGGGCTGCCAACACTGAAGCTTTCTTT

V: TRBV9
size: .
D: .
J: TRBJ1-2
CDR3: CASTPGTANYGYTF
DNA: TGTGCCAGCACCCCCGGGACGGCGAACTATGGCTACACCTTC

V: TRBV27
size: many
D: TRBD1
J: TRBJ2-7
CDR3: CASRGGTSWTGDYEQYF
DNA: TGTGCCAGCAGAGGAGGGACCTCGTGGACAGGGGACTACGAGCAGTACTTC

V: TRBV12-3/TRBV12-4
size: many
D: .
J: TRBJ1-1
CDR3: CASSQDTEAFF
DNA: TGTGCCAGCAGCCAAGACACTGAAGCTTTCTTT

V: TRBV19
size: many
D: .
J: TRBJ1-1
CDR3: CASSPTGYTEAFF
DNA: TGTGCCAGTAGTCCCACGGGATACACTGAAGCTTTCTTT

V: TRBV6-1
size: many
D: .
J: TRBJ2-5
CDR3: CASSEETQYF
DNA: TGTGCCAGCAGTGAGGAGACCCAGTACTTC